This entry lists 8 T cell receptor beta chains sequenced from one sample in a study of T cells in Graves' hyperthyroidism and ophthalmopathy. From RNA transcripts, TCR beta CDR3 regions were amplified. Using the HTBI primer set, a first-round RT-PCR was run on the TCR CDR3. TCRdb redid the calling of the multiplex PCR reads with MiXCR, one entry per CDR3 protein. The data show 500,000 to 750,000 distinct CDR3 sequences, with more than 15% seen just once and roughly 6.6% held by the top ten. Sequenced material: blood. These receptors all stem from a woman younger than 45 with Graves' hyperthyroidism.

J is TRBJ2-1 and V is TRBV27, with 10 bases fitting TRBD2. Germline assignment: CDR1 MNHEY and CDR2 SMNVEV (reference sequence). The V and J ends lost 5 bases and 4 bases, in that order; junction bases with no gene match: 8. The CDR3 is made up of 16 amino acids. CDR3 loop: CASSAEAGGLYNEQFF. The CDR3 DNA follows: TGTGCCAGCAGTGCCGAAGCGGGAGGGCTTTACAATGAGCAGTTCTTC.

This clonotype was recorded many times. The CDR3 reads CASSLELAGGPMNEQFF. The CDR3 region has the DNA TGCGCCAGCAGCTTGGAACTAGCGGGAGGGCCTATGAATGAGCAGTTCTTC. The chain has TRBV5-1 and TRBJ2-1; TRBD2 matches at 13 bases. CDR1 is SGHRS and CDR2 is YFSETQ in the germline V gene. This CDR3 comprises 17 residues. Trimming at V came to 0 bases and at J to 7 bases, leaving 7 bases not matched to a gene. Complete variable domain (other parts from reference TRBV5-1 and TRBJ2-1): KAGVTQTPRYLIKTRGQQVTLSCSPISGHRSVSWYQQTPGQGLQFLFEYFSETQRNKGNFPGRFSGRQFSNSRSEMNVSTLELGDSALYLCASSLELAGGPMNEQFFGPGTRLTVL.

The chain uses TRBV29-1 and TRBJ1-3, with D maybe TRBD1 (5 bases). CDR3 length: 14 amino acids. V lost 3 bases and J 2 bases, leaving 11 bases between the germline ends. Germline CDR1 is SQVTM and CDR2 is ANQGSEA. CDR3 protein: CSVDSGTTGNTIYF. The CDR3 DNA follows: TGCAGCGTTGATTCAGGGACGACTGGAAACACCATATATTTT.

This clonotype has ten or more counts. The CDR3 DNA reads TGTGCCAGCATAGCGGGGGACCACACTGAAGCTTTCTTT. This gives the protein CASIAGDHTEAFF. The chain links TRBV28 to TRBJ1-1; TRBD1 is a possible D gene (5 bases). CDR3 size: 13 residues. V lost 7 bases and J lost 3, with 12 bases in between. Germline V gene sequence: CDR1 MDHEN, CDR2 SYDVKM.

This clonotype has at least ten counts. The CDR3 here is CASSQDSSPHNEQFF. For the CDR3, the DNA is TGTGCCAGCAGCCAGGACTCCTCCCCACACAATGAGCAGTTCTTC. The chain is built from TRBV7-3 and TRBJ2-1, with D possibly matching TRBD2 (5 bases). This CDR3 comprises 15 residues. Germline CDR1 SGHTA, CDR2 FQGTGA. Trimming cost V 5 bases and J 5 bases, with 16 bases left between them.

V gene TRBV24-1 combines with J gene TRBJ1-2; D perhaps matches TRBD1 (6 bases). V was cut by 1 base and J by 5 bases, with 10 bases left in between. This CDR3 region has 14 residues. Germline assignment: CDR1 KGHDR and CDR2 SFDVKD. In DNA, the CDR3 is TGTGCCACCAGTGATTTTCGGGGGGCTTATGGCTACACCTTC. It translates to CATSDFRGAYGYTF.

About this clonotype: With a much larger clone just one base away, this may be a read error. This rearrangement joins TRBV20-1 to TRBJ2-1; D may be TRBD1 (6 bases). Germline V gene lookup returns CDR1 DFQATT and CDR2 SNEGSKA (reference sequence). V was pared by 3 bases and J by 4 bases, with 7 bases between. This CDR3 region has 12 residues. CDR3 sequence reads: CSASGTYNEQFF. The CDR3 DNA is TGCAGTGCTAGTGGGACATACAATGAGCAGTTCTTC.

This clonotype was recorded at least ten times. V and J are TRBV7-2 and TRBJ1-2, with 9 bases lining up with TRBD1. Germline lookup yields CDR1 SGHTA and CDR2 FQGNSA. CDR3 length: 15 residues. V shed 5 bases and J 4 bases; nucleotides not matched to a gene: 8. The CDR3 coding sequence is TGTGCCAGCAGCCTGGGACAGGGCAGCGCCTATGGCTACACCTTC. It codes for CASSLGQGSAYGYTF.